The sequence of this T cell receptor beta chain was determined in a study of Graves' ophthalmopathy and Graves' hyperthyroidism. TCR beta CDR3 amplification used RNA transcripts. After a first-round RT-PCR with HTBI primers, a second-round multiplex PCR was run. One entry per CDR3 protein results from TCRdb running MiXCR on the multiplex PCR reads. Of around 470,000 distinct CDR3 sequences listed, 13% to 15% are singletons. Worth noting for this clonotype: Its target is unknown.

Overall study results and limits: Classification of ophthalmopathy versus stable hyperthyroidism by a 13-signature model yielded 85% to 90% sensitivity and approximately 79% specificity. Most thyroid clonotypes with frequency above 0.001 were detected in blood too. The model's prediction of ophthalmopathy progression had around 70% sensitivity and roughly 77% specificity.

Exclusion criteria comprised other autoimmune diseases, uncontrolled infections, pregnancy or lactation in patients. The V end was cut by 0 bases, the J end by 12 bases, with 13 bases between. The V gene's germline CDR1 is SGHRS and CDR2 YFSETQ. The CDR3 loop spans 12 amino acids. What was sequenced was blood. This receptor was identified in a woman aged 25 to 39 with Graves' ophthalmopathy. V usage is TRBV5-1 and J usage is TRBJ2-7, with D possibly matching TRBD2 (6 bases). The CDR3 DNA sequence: TGCGCCAGCAGCTTGGATTGGAGGGATCCGTACTTC. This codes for CASSLDWRDPYF.